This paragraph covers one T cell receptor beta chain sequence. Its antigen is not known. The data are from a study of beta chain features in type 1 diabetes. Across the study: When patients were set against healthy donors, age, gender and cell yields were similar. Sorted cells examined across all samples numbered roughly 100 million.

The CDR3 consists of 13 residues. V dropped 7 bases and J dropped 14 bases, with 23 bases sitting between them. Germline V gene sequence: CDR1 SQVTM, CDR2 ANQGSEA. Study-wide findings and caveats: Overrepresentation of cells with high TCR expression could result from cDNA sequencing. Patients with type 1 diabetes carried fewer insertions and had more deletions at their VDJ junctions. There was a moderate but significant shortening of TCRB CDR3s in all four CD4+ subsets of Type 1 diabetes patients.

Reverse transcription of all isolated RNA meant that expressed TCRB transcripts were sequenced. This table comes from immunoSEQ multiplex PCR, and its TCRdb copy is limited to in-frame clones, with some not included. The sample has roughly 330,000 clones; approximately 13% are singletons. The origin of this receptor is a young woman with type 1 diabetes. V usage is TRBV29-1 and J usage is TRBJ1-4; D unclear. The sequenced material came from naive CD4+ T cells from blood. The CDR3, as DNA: TGCAGCGCTGACGGGAGGTGGCCCGGAGGCCTGTTTTTT. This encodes CSADGRWPGGLFF.